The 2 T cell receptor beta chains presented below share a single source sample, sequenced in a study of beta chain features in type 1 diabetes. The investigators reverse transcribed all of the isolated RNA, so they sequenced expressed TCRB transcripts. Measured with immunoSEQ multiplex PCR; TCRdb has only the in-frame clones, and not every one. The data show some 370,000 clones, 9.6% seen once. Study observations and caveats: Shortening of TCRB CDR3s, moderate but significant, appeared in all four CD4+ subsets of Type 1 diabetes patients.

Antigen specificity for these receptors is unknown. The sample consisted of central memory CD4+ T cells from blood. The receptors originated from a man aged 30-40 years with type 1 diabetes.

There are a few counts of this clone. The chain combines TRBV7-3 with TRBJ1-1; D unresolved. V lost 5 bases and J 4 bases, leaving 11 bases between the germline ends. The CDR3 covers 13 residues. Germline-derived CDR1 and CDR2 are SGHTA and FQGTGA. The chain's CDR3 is CASSLRDGTEAFF. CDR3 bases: TGTGCCAGCAGCCTACGGGATGGCACTGAAGCTTTCTTT.

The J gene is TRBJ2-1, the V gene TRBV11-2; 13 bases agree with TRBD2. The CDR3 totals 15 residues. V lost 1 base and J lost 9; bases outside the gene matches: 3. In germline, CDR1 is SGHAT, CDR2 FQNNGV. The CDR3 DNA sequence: TGTGCCAGCAGCTTAGGACTAGCGGGAGGAGGTGAGCAGTTCTTC. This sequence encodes CASSLGLAGGGEQFF.